This is a list of T cell receptor beta chains from one sample in a study of OX40 agonist ivuxolimab in advanced cancers. Measured with immunoSEQ multiplex PCR; TCRdb has only the in-frame clones, and not every one. The data contain 35,000 or so clones, about 80% of them singletons. The sample in question was CD4+ or CD8+ T cells sorted from blood, obtained in a trial of the OX40 agonist ivuxolimab. These receptors all stem from an adult with an advanced solid tumor such as melanoma, head and neck, liver or kidney cancer. Both conserved end residues are trimmed from each CDR3. D genes are given only for firm matches.

V	D	J	CDR3
TRBV18	.	TRBJ2-7	ASSPSTDGNEQY
TRBV9	.	TRBJ1-5	ASSVAPGNQPQH
TRBV30	.	TRBJ2-5	AWSRSSLETQY
TRBV12-5	TRBD2	TRBJ2-1	ASALLAGVVNEQF
TRBV6-1	.	TRBJ2-5	ASRIPGPSGTQY
TRBV27	TRBD1	TRBJ1-1	ASSLNRGANTEAF
TRBV5-1	TRBD1	TRBJ1-4	ASSSTPGQGNEKLF
TRBV28	TRBD1	TRBJ2-7	ASSSGQNYEQY
TRBV30	.	TRBJ1-5	AWSSQGSNQPQH
TRBV29-1	.	TRBJ2-3	SVIKTDTQY
TRBV5-1	.	TRBJ2-7	ASSLEYEQY
TRBV6-6	TRBD1	TRBJ1-5	ASSPDRGMHQPQH
TRBV5-1	TRBD1	TRBJ1-4	ASRTGSAVTNEKLF
TRBV7-9	TRBD1	TRBJ1-3	ASVPGQGGSSGNTIY
TRBV10-3	TRBD1	TRBJ1-5	AISESPGQGSQPQH
TRBV25-1	.	TRBJ2-1	ASSEFLSSYNEQF
TRBV5-1	.	TRBJ1-1	ASSFSQAEAF
TRBV5-4	TRBD1	TRBJ1-2	ASSQEFRGLGQGPYGYT
TRBV7-9	.	TRBJ1-1	ASSFPGQNTEAF
TRBV7-7	.	TRBJ1-2	ASSLVTAANYGYT
TRBV29-1	TRBD1	TRBJ1-1	SGQPGGMDTEAF
TRBV19	TRBD1	TRBJ1-1	ATEPGQGVWTEAF
TRBV6-6	.	TRBJ1-1	ASSSEGHSFTEAF
TRBV4-1	.	TRBJ2-7	ASSQESGRGEQY
TRBV7-9	.	TRBJ1-2	ASSSQTENYGYT
TRBV11-2	.	TRBJ2-7	ASSLLSGAYEQY
TRBV18	TRBD1	TRBJ2-7	ASSPGTGHPGEQY
TRBV14	.	TRBJ2-5	ASSLPADWGSLETQY
TRBV6-5	.	TRBJ2-7	ASSPHDEQY